The sequence of this T cell receptor (beta chain) was determined in a study of PD-L1 blockade in urothelial cancer. Background on the study: Blood underwent analysis 3 weeks (second dose) and 6 weeks after treatment began.

The repertoire was sequenced with immunoSEQ multiplex PCR; TCRdb's copy has only in-frame clones and lacks some. Of roughly 100,000 clones in the sample, around 82% are singletons; the top ten hold about 2.6%. Germline CDR1 and CDR2: MNHEY and SVGAGI. V was pared by 2 bases and J by 2 bases, with 4 bases of the junction left unmatched. CDR3 length: 15 amino acids. The rearrangement joins TRBV6-5 to TRBJ2-7; TRBD2 matches at 9 bases. The sequencing here drew on PBMCs, taken around atezolizumab (anti-PD-L1) treatment. The TCR was taken from a man aged 45 to 65 with urothelial cancer. The CDR3 DNA follows: TGTGCCAGCAGTTACGGGGCGGGAGGGACCTACGAGCAGTACTTC. Its protein product is CASSYGAGGTYEQYF.